This TCR beta chain was documented in a study of blood T cell repertoires in COVID-19 (dated by TCRdb to 2018 to 2020). General notes on the study: Collaborator samples came from the United States, Italy and Spain and covered acute and convalescent phases of COVID-19. Where available, HLA class I and class II types were taken from metadata supplied by the sample provider and were not determined by assay-based typing. The prospective study material was composed of cDNA or gDNA derived from T cells, B-cell-depleted T cells, or PBMCs. The samples were drawn from two sources: the first 160 participants of the ongoing ImmuneRACE study, and 950 to 1,500 subjects contributed by 6 global collaborators. Subjects who had been exposed to COVID-19, were actively infected with it, or had recovered from it provided the deeply sampled blood TCRbeta repertoires that made up the dataset. Nearly every sample came with metadata listing a de-identified subject ID, COVID-19 status, age in years and sex. The repertoires were released in a freely available public database intended as a resource for research on the immune response to SARS-CoV-2. Study-wide conclusions, independent of this receptor: The quantity of clinical and demographic metadata differed by source and by participant and was supplied without curation.

Comments on this clone: The clone's antigen remains unknown. Qualities for individual bases were not recorded, and no much larger clone is one base off.

TCRbeta CDR3 regions were amplified from genomic DNA using the immunoSEQ Assay, a bias-controlled multiplex PCR. In the original analysis: The number of nucleated cells in each sample was estimated by amplification of reference gene primers within the assay. To quantify the absolute abundance of each unique TCRbeta CDR3 rearrangement, sequence reads were collapsed and filtered. For each sample, productive Simpson clonality was calculated as the square root of Simpson's diversity index over productive rearrangements. In TCRdb, the immuneACCESS table is reduced to in-frame sequences with V and J assigned. These tables do not hold every clone; where another copy was compared, an unresolved V gene accounts for under half, and the others remain unexplained. The V and J calls and clone size are taken from that table; D and trimming were inferred from the DNA. Here the sample has some 38,000 clones; approximately 80% occur a single time. The ten largest clones add up to about 9% of the sample.

Spanning cysteine to phenylalanine, the CDR3 consists of 16 amino acids. Only the CDR3 part of the read is kept: 48 bases, read in frame from the first base. The V end gives up 4 bases and the J end 4 bases, leaving 9 bases in the junction not matched to a gene. Sequences LNHDA (CDR1) and SQIVND (CDR2) are obtained from the germline V gene (reference sequence). Whole blood was collected in K2EDTA tubes by collaborating institutions according to the institutions' own protocols. For TCRbeta analysis, collaborators shipped samples in one of three forms: frozen whole blood, isolated PBMCs, or DNA extracted from either of those sample types.

Source material: peripheral blood. The sequence links TRBV19 to TRBJ2-7; 11 central nucleotides agree with TRBD2. This receptor was identified in a man in his sixties in a cohort sampled during active COVID-19. The encoded CDR3 is CASSTVPGLAAYEQYF. The DNA reads as follows: TGTGCCAGTAGTACAGTTCCGGGACTAGCGGCTTACGAGCAGTACTTC.